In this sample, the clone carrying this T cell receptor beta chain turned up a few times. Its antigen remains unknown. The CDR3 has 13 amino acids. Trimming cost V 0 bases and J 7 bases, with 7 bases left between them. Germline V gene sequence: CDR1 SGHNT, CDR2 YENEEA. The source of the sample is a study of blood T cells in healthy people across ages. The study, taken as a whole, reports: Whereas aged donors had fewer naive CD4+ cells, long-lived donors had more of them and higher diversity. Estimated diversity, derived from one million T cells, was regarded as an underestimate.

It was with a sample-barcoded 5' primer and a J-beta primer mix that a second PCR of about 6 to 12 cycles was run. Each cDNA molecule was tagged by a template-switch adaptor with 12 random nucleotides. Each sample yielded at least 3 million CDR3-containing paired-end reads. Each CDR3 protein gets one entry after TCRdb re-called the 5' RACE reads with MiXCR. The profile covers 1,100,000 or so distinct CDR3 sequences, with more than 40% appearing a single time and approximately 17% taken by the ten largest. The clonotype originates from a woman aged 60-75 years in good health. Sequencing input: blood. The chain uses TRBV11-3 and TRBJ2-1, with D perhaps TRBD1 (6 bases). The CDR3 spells CASSLEGANEQFF. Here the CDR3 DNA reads TGTGCCAGCAGCTTAGAGGGGGCGAATGAGCAGTTCTTC.